This TCR beta chain came from a study of blood T cells in healthy people across ages. For the study at large: When template switching was applied, about one barcoded beta molecule was captured per two T cells.

This clonotype was observed a handful of times. The CDR3 contains 17 residues. The V end was cut by 0 bases, the J end by 0 bases, with 12 bases between. Germline V lookup: CDR1 LGHNA, CDR2 YSLEER. Through a sample-barcoded 5' primer and a J-beta primer mix, a second PCR was run for roughly 6 to 12 cycles. Sequencing of every sample gave 3 million or more CDR3-containing paired-end reads. TCRdb analysed the 5' RACE reads with MiXCR anew, one entry per CDR3 protein. The sample shows about 640,000 distinct CDR3 sequences, roughly 43% of them seen only once. Sequencing used blood. This TCR derives from a man at least 80 years old in good health. The rearrangement uses TRBV4-3 and TRBJ2-1; D remains ambiguous. The CDR3: CASSQDGVPSSYNEQFF. In DNA, the CDR3 is TGCGCCAGCAGCCAAGATGGGGTCCCCAGCTCCTACAATGAGCAGTTCTTC.